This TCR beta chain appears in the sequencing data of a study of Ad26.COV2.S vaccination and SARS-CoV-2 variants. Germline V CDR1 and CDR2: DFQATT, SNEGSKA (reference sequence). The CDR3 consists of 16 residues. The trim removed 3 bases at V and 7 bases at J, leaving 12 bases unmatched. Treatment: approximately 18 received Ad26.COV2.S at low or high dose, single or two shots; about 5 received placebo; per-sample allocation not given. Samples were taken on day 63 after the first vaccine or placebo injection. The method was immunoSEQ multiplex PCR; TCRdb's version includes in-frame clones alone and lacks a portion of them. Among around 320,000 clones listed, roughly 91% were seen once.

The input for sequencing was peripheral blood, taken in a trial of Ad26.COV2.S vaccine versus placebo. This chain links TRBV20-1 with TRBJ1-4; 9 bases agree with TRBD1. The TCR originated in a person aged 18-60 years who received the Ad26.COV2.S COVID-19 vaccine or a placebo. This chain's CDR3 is CSASPDRGVTFEKLFF. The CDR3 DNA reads TGCAGTGCTAGTCCGGACAGGGGCGTTACCTTTGAAAAACTGTTTTTT.